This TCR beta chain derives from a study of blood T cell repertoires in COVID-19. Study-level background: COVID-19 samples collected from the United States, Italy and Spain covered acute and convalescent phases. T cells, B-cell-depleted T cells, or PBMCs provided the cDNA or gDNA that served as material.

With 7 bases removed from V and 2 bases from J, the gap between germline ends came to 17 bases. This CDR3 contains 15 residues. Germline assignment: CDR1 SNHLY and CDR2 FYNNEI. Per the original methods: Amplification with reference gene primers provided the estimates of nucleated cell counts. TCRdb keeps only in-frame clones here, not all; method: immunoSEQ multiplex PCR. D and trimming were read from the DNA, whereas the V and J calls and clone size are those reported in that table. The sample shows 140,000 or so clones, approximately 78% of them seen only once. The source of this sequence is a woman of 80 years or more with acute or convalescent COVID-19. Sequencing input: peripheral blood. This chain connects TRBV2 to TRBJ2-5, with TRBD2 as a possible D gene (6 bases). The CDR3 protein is CASIGRSGWQETQYF. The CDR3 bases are TGTGCCAGCATAGGGAGGTCTGGGTGGCAAGAGACCCAGTACTTC.